This TCR beta chain was observed in a study of a mutant IDH1 vaccine in newly diagnosed glioma. Whole-study context: Patients got their first vaccination 4-6 weeks after radiotherapy alone, or with temozolomide cycles. Visit timing is recorded as week 35 for V12 and week 47 for V13. The earlier regimen, radiotherapy, temozolomide, or both, was most often both.

Worth noting for this clone: What it binds is not known.

The V and J ends lost 3 bases and 0 bases respectively, with 10 bases between them. This CDR3 region has 15 residues. Germline V gene data show CDR1 as SGDLS and CDR2 as YYNGEE. Regarding the study as a whole: Pseudoprogression showed no apparent link to changes in top peripheral T cell clonotypes.

Produced via immunoSEQ multiplex PCR; TCRdb's table is partial and in-frame only. The profile shows roughly 30,000 clones, 78% of them singletons. Time point denoted: week 35, safety follow-up. Vaccination comprised doses that each held 300 ug of mutant IDH1 20-mer peptide, plus topical imiquimod. The sequence was collected from a woman between 35 and 50 years old with glioma. The J gene is TRBJ2-1, the V gene TRBV9; weak D call: TRBD2 (5 bases). The material was PBMCs, obtained from a glioma patient whose treatment included an IDH1 peptide vaccine. The CDR3 reads CASSDRAGSYNEQFF. For the CDR3, the DNA is TGTGCCAGCAGCGATAGGGCGGGCTCCTACAATGAGCAGTTCTTC.